Shown below are 21 T cell receptor beta chains from a single sample sequenced in a study of shared T cell receptors in the human thymus. Assay: immunoSEQ multiplex PCR; the TCRdb copy retains only in-frame clones and omits some. The top ten clones hold around 0.0094% of a sample with some 700,000 clones, 70% to 90% of them seen once. These data also formed part of another study, on human thymus T cells.

Sequencing used thymocytes. All receptors come from a girl younger than two with a congenital heart defect.

The chain carries TRBV6-5 and TRBJ2-3; possibly TRBD2 for D (5 bases). The CDR3 totals 16 residues. In germline, CDR1 is MNHEY, CDR2 SVGAGI. The V end was cut by 1 base, the J end by 1 base, with 12 bases between. The CDR3 region is CASSYWAGQRTDTQYF. DNA for the CDR3: TGTGCCAGCAGTTACTGGGCGGGTCAACGCACAGATACGCAGTATTTT.

The count of this clone is one. This rearrangement joins TRBV7-9 to TRBJ1-1; no reliable D call. From germline, CDR1 is SEHNR and CDR2 FQNEAQ (reference sequence). There are 13 residues in the CDR3. Trimming shortened V by 5 bases and J by 5 bases, and 12 bases separated the two germline ends. The CDR3 DNA reads TGTGCCAGCAGCCACGGTTTTTGGACTGAAGCTTTCTTT. Protein: CASSHGFWTEAFF.

The chain recombines TRBV19 with TRBJ2-7; D gene ambiguous. Germline V gives CDR1 LNHDA, CDR2 SQIVND (reference sequence). The ends were cut back, 5 bases at V and 6 bases at J, with 11 bases in the middle. This CDR3 is 12 amino acids long. The CDR3 nucleotides are TGTGCCAGTAGTCCGTCTAGTTCCGAGCAGTACTTC. Protein: CASSPSSSEQYF.

This chain joins TRBV28 and TRBJ1-1, with 8 bases identical to TRBD1. J gave up 2 bases and V 6 bases, and 8 bases lay outside the gene matches. The CDR3 has 15 amino acids. Germline lookup yields CDR1 MDHEN and CDR2 SYDVKM. DNA of the CDR3: TGTGCCAGCAGGAACGACAGGGGTCTTAACACTGAAGCTTTCTTT. Translation: CASRNDRGLNTEAFF.

This chain connects TRBV19 to TRBJ2-3; 8 nucleotides line up with TRBD1. CDR1 LNHDA and CDR2 SQIVND come from the germline V gene (reference sequence). Trimming removed 7 bases from V and 1 base from J; junction bases left unmatched: 10. The CDR3 loop spans 16 amino acids. CDR3 loop: CASNETGENGTDTQYF. The CDR3 nucleotides are TGTGCCAGTAACGAGACAGGGGAAAATGGCACAGATACGCAGTATTTT.

The rearrangement links TRBV5-1 to TRBJ1-2; no firm D call. Germline V gene data show CDR1 as SGHRS and CDR2 as YFSETQ. V was clipped by 2 bases and J by 1 base, with 6 bases between them. The CDR3 sequence is 13 residues long. CDR3 DNA: TGCGCCAGCAGCTTATCGGGTAACTATGGCTACACCTTC. Translating it yields CASSLSGNYGYTF.

The chain carries TRBV5-1 and TRBJ2-6; D uncertain. The V and J ends lost 1 base and 3 bases respectively, with 2 bases between them. This CDR3 comprises 13 residues. Per germline, CDR1 SGHRS and CDR2 YFSETQ. CDR3 DNA: TGCGCCAGCAGCTTGTATGGGGCCAACGTCCTGACTTTC. It yields the protein CASSLYGANVLTF.

The chain employs TRBV6-4 and TRBJ1-5; D unclear. Germline CDR1 is MRHNA and CDR2 is SNTAGT. This CDR3 region has 14 residues. The ends were cut back, 2 bases at V and 8 bases at J, with 13 bases in the middle. The CDR3 loop reads CASSDGRVSEPQHF. The DNA for the CDR3 is TGTGCCAGCAGTGACGGGAGGGTCTCTGAGCCCCAGCATTTT.

The chain is built from TRBV5-1 and TRBJ1-6, with D perhaps matching TRBD1 (6 bases). From germline, CDR1 is SGHRS and CDR2 YFSETQ. Trimming pared 4 bases from V and 10 bases from J, leaving 15 bases between. CDR3 length equals 14 residues. CDR3 nucleotide sequence: TGCGCCAGCAGCCCACAGGGAATGGGATCACCCCTCCACTTT. Residues: CASSPQGMGSPLHF.

The gene calls are TRBV19 and TRBJ1-5; 8 positions agree with TRBD1. Germline trimming cut 2 bases from V and 0 bases from J; bases unmatched to any gene: 18. Germline V CDR1 and CDR2: LNHDA, SQIVND (reference sequence). The CDR3 runs 21 residues. The CDR3 protein is CASSIIPTGDPINYSNQPQHF. Here the CDR3 DNA reads TGTGCCAGTAGTATAATCCCGACAGGGGATCCCATTAATTATAGCAATCAGCCCCAGCATTTT. The variable domain in full, completed from reference TRBV19 and TRBJ1-5, reads DGGITQSPKYLFRKEGQNVTLSCEQNLNHDAMYWYRQDPGQGLRLIYYSQIVNDFQKGDIAEGYSVSREKKESFPLTVTSAQKNPTAFYLCASSIIPTGDPINYSNQPQHFGDGTRLSIL.

The V and J genes are TRBV27 and TRBJ2-1; 12 bases agree with TRBD2. There are 17 residues in the CDR3. From germline, CDR1 is MNHEY and CDR2 SMNVEV (reference sequence). The ends lost 4 bases at V and 9 bases at J; junction bases unmatched: 13. CDR3 protein: CASSSLRLAGGIGEQFF. Written as DNA, the CDR3 is TGTGCCAGCAGTTCATTAAGGCTAGCGGGGGGGATTGGTGAGCAGTTCTTC.

This chain joins TRBV10-3 and TRBJ1-2; the match to TRBD1 covers 8 bases. The CDR3 has 14 residues. V shed 5 bases and J 4 bases; nucleotides not matched to a gene: 6. CDR1 ENHRY and CDR2 SYGVKD come from the germline V gene. CDR3 sequence (DNA): TGTGCCATCAGTAGCTGGGACAGGAGCTATGGCTACACCTTC. Protein: CAISSWDRSYGYTF.

This clone was detected only once. The V and J genes are TRBV5-5 and TRBJ2-3; no firm D call. The V gene's germline CDR1 is SGHKS and CDR2 YYEKEE (reference sequence). This CDR3 comprises 14 residues. Trimming left V 3 bases short and J 2 bases short, with 10 bases between. The CDR3 sequence: CASSSTHLTDTQYF. The CDR3 nucleotides read TGTGCCAGCAGCTCTACCCACCTCACAGATACGCAGTATTTT. The variable domain in full, with the rest retrieved from reference TRBV5-5 and TRBJ2-3, is DAGVTQSPTHLIKTRGQQVTLRCSPISGHKSVSWYQQVLGQGPQFIFQYYEKEERGRGNFPDRFSARQFPNYSSELNVNALLLGDSALYLCASSSTHLTDTQYFGPGTRLTVL.

The rearrangement joins TRBV5-6 to TRBJ2-7; 7 positions agree with TRBD1. The CDR3 runs 18 residues. Unmatched junction bases numbered 20, after V lost 5 bases and J lost 3 bases. Looked up from germline, CDR1 is SGHDT and CDR2 is YYEEEE. DNA for the CDR3: TGTGCCAGCAGTGGGTCGCTTGGTGGGGCAGGGGGAATCTACGAGCAGTACTTC. Translated: CASSGSLGGAGGIYEQYF.

For the CDR3, the DNA is TGTGCCAGCAGTTTTGGTTCCTACGAGCAGTACTTC. Amino acids: CASSFGSYEQYF. This rearrangement joins TRBV28 to TRBJ2-5; D gene ambiguous. The J call may be wrong; the DNA end is better matched by TRBJ2-7. Germline V gene sequence: CDR1 MDHEN, CDR2 SYDVKM. The CDR3 covers 12 residues.

The chain links TRBV2 to TRBJ2-7; 9 bases map to TRBD2. The CDR3 covers 18 residues. After removal of 6 bases from V and 5 bases from J, the junction contained 20 bases not matched to a gene. Germline V gene data show CDR1 as SNHLY and CDR2 as FYNNEI. Written as DNA, the CDR3 is TGTGCCAGCAGCGCACGCGCGGGGGGGCCTTGGCCGACCCACGAGCAGTACTTC. It specifies CASSARAGGPWPTHEQYF. Complete variable domain (other parts from reference TRBV2 and TRBJ2-7): EPEVTQTPSHQVTQMGQEVILRCVPISNHLYFYWYRQILGQKVEFLVSFYNNEISEKSEIFDDQFSVERPDGSNFTLKIRSTKLEDSAMYFCASSARAGGPWPTHEQYFGPGTRLTVT.

The chain has TRBV10-3 and TRBJ1-1; TRBD1 might be the D (6 bases). The CDR3 spans 17 residues. From germline, CDR1 is ENHRY and CDR2 SYGVKD. The germline V and J ends were trimmed by 2 bases and 2 bases, with 18 bases remaining between them. The CDR3 spells CAISERNMTGENTEAFF. CDR3 bases: TGTGCCATCAGTGAGCGAAACATGACAGGAGAAAACACTGAAGCTTTCTTT.

The J gene is TRBJ1-5, the V gene TRBV7-6; 11 nucleotides agree with TRBD1. Germline lookup yields CDR1 SGHVS and CDR2 FNYEAQ. The CDR3 totals 15 residues. V was clipped by 4 bases and J by 7 bases; unmatched bases: 6. The CDR3 loop is CASSSGQGGRQPQHF. In nucleotides, the CDR3 is TGTGCCAGCAGCTCGGGACAGGGGGGAAGACAGCCCCAGCATTTT.

J is TRBJ1-2 and V is TRBV14; TRBD1 matches at 9 bases. The trim removed 1 base at V and 0 bases at J, leaving 9 bases unmatched. The germline V gene encodes CDR1 SGHDN and CDR2 FVKESK. CDR3 length equals 18 residues. The CDR3 spells CASSQADTGGLANYGYTF. For the CDR3, the DNA is TGTGCCAGCAGCCAAGCAGATACAGGGGGCTTAGCTAACTATGGCTACACCTTC.

This clone was seen once. This rearrangement joins TRBV27 to TRBJ2-5, with D perhaps TRBD2 (6 bases). The CDR3 loop spans 14 amino acids. Per the germline V gene, CDR1 is MNHEY and CDR2 is SMNVEV (reference sequence). Trimming stripped 5 bases from V and 1 base from J, with 11 bases between. DNA of the CDR3: TGTGCCAGCAGTGTTAGCGGCCCCCAAGAGACCCAGTACTTC. Protein product: CASSVSGPQETQYF.

V gene TRBV5-1 combines with J gene TRBJ2-7; a possible D gene is TRBD2 (5 bases). This CDR3 has 13 residues. The V end lost 4 bases, the J end lost 7 bases, and 15 bases lay between the germline ends. The V gene's germline CDR1 is SGHRS and CDR2 YFSETQ. The CDR3 sequence is CASSEKSRREQYF. CDR3 nucleotide sequence: TGCGCCAGCAGCGAAAAGAGTCGGAGGGAGCAGTACTTC.